This is a list of T cell receptor beta chains from one sample in a study of molecular identifiers for immune sequencing clone quantification. TCRdb reprocessed the PCR reads with MiXCR, giving one entry per CDR3 protein. The profile shows some 680,000 distinct CDR3 sequences, around 25% of them singletons. Input material: naive CD8+ T cells from blood, with Jurkat cell RNA spiked in. Receptors were obtained from a human donor in good health. Some libraries in this study had Jurkat cell RNA spiked in. The CDR3 runs from the conserved cysteine through the conserved F or W. D genes are given only for firm matches. The size entry is marked missing in some rows and otherwise reads once, few, many or a size class.

>TRBV20-1|TRBJ2-7|-|-
CSARGDGLYEQYF
TGCAGTGCTAGGGGGGACGGCCTCTACGAGCAGTACTTC
>TRBV19|TRBJ1-1|few|-
CASSILGERTEAFF
TGTGCCAGTAGTATATTAGGGGAAAGGACTGAAGCTTTCTTT
>TRBV12-3/TRBV12-4|TRBJ2-7|few|TRBD1
CASSKDRVIAPSYEQYF
TGTGCCAGCAGTAAGGACAGGGTAATAGCTCCCTCCTACGAGCAGTACTTC
>TRBV24-1|TRBJ2-1|many|-
CATRGGPSYNEQFF
TGTGCCACCCGAGGCGGGCCTTCCTACAATGAGCAGTTCTTC
>TRBV7-6|TRBJ1-2|many|TRBD1
CASSLAISQGALRFPDGYTF
TGTGCCAGCAGCTTAGCGATTAGCCAGGGGGCGCTTAGGTTTCCGGATGGCTACACCTTC
>TRBV28|TRBJ2-3|many|TRBD2
CASSLLAGFTDTQYF
TGTGCCAGCAGTTTACTAGCGGGGTTCACAGATACGCAGTATTTT
>TRBV12-3/TRBV12-4|TRBJ2-1|-|-
CASSTGTANEQFF
TGTGCCAGCAGCACAGGGACGGCGAATGAGCAGTTCTTC
>TRBV19|TRBJ1-2|many|-
CASSINPGYYGYTF
TGTGCCAGTAGTATAAACCCCGGCTACTATGGCTACACCTTC
>TRBV9|TRBJ2-5|many|TRBD1
CASSVADRGLGETQYF
TGTGCCAGCAGCGTAGCGGACAGGGGGCTAGGCGAGACCCAGTACTTC
>TRBV9|TRBJ1-1|-|-
CASRAPGGTEAFF
TGTGCCAGCCGCGCCCCCGGGGGCACTGAAGCTTTCTTT
>TRBV6-2/TRBV6-3|TRBJ2-2|-|-
CATDTRGTEELFF
TGTGCCACTGACACCCGTGGCACCGAGGAGCTGTTTTTT
>TRBV4-1|TRBJ2-1|many|TRBD1
CASSLKTGPNEQFF
TGCGCCAGCAGCCTTAAGACAGGGCCCAATGAGCAGTTCTTC
>TRBV13|TRBJ2-1|-|-
CASSLEGRGLIVNEQFF
TGTGCCAGCAGCTTAGAAGGTCGGGGCTTAATTGTCAATGAGCAGTTCTTC
>TRBV2|TRBJ2-3|many|-
CARKKGGTDTQYF
TGTGCCAGAAAGAAGGGCGGCACAGATACGCAGTATTTT
>TRBV10-3|TRBJ2-7|many|-
CAISESLGYEQYF
TGTGCCATCAGTGAGTCGTTGGGTTACGAGCAGTACTTC
>TRBV4-3|TRBJ1-3|-|-
CASSQGGTTGSTIYF
TGCGCCAGCAGCCAGGGAGGGACAACTGGAAGCACCATATATTTT
>TRBV4-1|TRBJ2-7|-|TRBD1
CASSHRDRAPDEQYF
TGCGCCAGCAGCCACCGGGACAGGGCCCCTGACGAGCAGTACTTC
>TRBV13|TRBJ2-1|few|-
CASSLGAGSSYNEQFF
TGTGCCAGCAGCCTAGGGGCGGGGAGCTCCTACAATGAGCAGTTCTTC
>TRBV5-1|TRBJ2-7|-|TRBD1
CASSPEGTGERYEQYF
TGCGCCAGCAGCCCCGAGGGGACAGGGGAGCGCTACGAGCAGTACTTC
>TRBV6-2/TRBV6-3|TRBJ2-7|few|TRBD2
CASKTGLAYEQYF
TGTGCCAGCAAAACCGGACTAGCCTACGAGCAGTACTTC
>TRBV7-9|TRBJ1-1|few|-
CASSLATGVGEAFF
TGTGCCAGCAGCTTAGCAACTGGGGTGGGTGAAGCTTTCTTT
>TRBV2|TRBJ2-7|once|-
CASNLAMNSYEQYF
TGTGCCAGCAATCTAGCGATGAACTCCTACGAGCAGTACTTC
>TRBV30|TRBJ1-1|-|-
CAWKWDMNTEAFF
TGTGCCTGGAAATGGGATATGAACACTGAAGCTTTCTTT
>TRBV9|TRBJ2-1|-|TRBD2
CASSALAGGFEQFF
TGTGCCAGCAGCGCTCTGGCGGGGGGGTTTGAGCAGTTCTTC
>TRBV11-2|TRBJ2-5|-|TRBD2
CASRPRGTSRESQYF
TGTGCCAGCAGACCCCGGGGGACTAGCCGAGAGTCCCAGTACTTC
>TRBV6-2/TRBV6-3|TRBJ2-3|-|TRBD2
CASSYGLAITDTQYF
TGTGCCAGCAGTTACGGACTAGCCATCACAGATACGCAGTATTTT
>TRBV4-1|TRBJ2-7|-|TRBD2
CASSQSPSGTYEQYF
TGCGCCAGCAGCCAATCGCCTAGCGGGACTTACGAGCAGTACTTC
>TRBV7-6|TRBJ1-4|-|-
CASSPAANEEANEKLFF
TGTGCCAGCAGCCCGGCGGCGAACGAGGAGGCTAATGAAAAACTGTTTTTT
>TRBV19|TRBJ2-3|few|-
CASSPQLGADTQYF
TGTGCCAGTAGTCCCCAGCTAGGGGCGGATACGCAGTATTTT
>TRBV27|TRBJ1-4|-|-
CASSLYPGTPGEKLFF
TGTGCCAGCAGTTTATACCCCGGGACTCCGGGAGAAAAACTGTTTTTT
>TRBV24-1|TRBJ2-1|many|-
CATSDSVSYNEQFF
TGTGCCACCAGTGATTCCGTAAGTTACAATGAGCAGTTCTTC
>TRBV9|TRBJ2-7|few|-
CASSRDGVSYEQYF
TGTGCCAGCAGCCGGGATGGAGTTTCTTACGAGCAGTACTTC
>TRBV7-9|TRBJ2-7|many|-
CASSFTQAPYEQYF
TGTGCCAGCAGCTTCACCCAGGCCCCCTACGAGCAGTACTTC
>TRBV12-3/TRBV12-4|TRBJ2-3|many|-
CASGETGTLSTDTQYF
TGTGCCAGCGGGGAAACCGGGACACTAAGCACAGATACGCAGTATTTT
>TRBV27|TRBJ2-7|-|-
CASSFGAGEQYF
TGTGCCAGCAGTTTTGGGGCCGGGGAGCAGTACTTC